Listed below are T cell receptor beta chains from one sample, sequenced in a study of blood T cells in healthy people across ages. Using its own MiXCR run on the 5' RACE reads, TCRdb lists one record per CDR3 protein. The sample holds 650,000 to 1,000,000 distinct CDR3 sequences; around 45% are singletons and the top ten take 15% to 20%. The source material was blood. The receptors stem from a man at least 80 years old in good health. Both conserved end residues are part of each CDR3. Fields, in order: D gene, CDR3 length, J gene, V gene, clone size, CDR3 protein, CDR3 DNA. A D gene is named only where the DNA matches it firmly. The size of a clone is reported for some rows only, either as once, few or many, or as a class for expanded clones.

D gene: NA
CDR3 length: 14
J gene: TRBJ2-1
V gene: TRBV7-9
clone size: few
CDR3 protein: CASSFREHSNEQFF
CDR3 DNA: TGTGCCAGCAGCTTTCGAGAACACTCGAATGAGCAGTTCTTC

D gene: TRBD2
CDR3 length: 16
J gene: TRBJ2-7
V gene: TRBV27
clone size: many
CDR3 protein: CASSLGLAGLAYEQYF
CDR3 DNA: TGTGCCAGCAGTTTAGGACTAGCGGGCTTGGCCTACGAGCAGTACTTC

D gene: TRBD1
CDR3 length: 15
J gene: TRBJ1-1
V gene: TRBV7-9
clone size: few
CDR3 protein: CASSVTGGASMEAFF
CDR3 DNA: TGTGCCAGCAGTGTAACAGGGGGCGCGAGTATGGAAGCTTTCTTT

D gene: TRBD2
CDR3 length: 16
J gene: TRBJ2-7
V gene: TRBV29-1
clone size: few
CDR3 protein: CSVDLAGTSGNYEQYF
CDR3 DNA: TGCAGCGTTGATTTAGCGGGGACTAGCGGGAACTACGAGCAGTACTTC

D gene: TRBD2
CDR3 length: 15
J gene: TRBJ2-7
V gene: TRBV28
clone size: NA
CDR3 protein: CASSSRLAVPYEQYF
CDR3 DNA: TGTGCCAGCAGTTCCAGACTAGCGGTACCATACGAGCAGTACTTC

D gene: NA
CDR3 length: 13
J gene: TRBJ2-7
V gene: TRBV20-1
clone size: few
CDR3 protein: CSARGPSPSEQYF
CDR3 DNA: TGCAGTGCTAGAGGGCCCTCCCCTTCCGAGCAGTACTTC

D gene: NA
CDR3 length: 13
J gene: TRBJ1-2
V gene: TRBV9
clone size: few
CDR3 protein: CASSASLVRGYTF
CDR3 DNA: TGTGCCAGCAGCGCTTCGCTGGTGAGAGGCTACACCTTC

D gene: TRBD2
CDR3 length: 15
J gene: TRBJ2-7
V gene: TRBV7-2
clone size: few
CDR3 protein: CASSHTGTSGRQQYF
CDR3 DNA: TGTGCCAGCAGCCATACCGGGACTAGCGGAAGGCAACAGTACTTC

D gene: NA
CDR3 length: 15
J gene: TRBJ2-5
V gene: TRBV7-2
clone size: NA
CDR3 protein: CASSVVQGGHETQYF
CDR3 DNA: TGTGCCAGCAGCGTTGTACAGGGGGGGCATGAGACCCAGTACTTC

D gene: TRBD1
CDR3 length: 16
J gene: TRBJ2-7
V gene: TRBV27
clone size: few
CDR3 protein: CASSPSLGTGGIEQYF
CDR3 DNA: TGTGCCAGCAGTCCGTCTCTCGGTACAGGGGGCATCGAGCAGTACTTC

D gene: TRBD1
CDR3 length: 17
J gene: TRBJ2-1
V gene: TRBV10-3
clone size: NA
CDR3 protein: CAISADLTGPTRNEQFF
CDR3 DNA: TGTGCCATCAGTGCGGACCTGACAGGGCCGACTCGCAATGAGCAGTTCTTC

D gene: NA
CDR3 length: 15
J gene: TRBJ2-3
V gene: TRBV5-1
clone size: NA
CDR3 protein: CASRPTGESRGTQYF
CDR3 DNA: TGCGCCAGCCGACCGACGGGGGAGTCTAGGGGTACGCAGTATTTT

D gene: TRBD2
CDR3 length: 19
J gene: TRBJ2-1
V gene: TRBV10-3
clone size: NA
CDR3 protein: CAISEPGTSGWSSYNEQFF
CDR3 DNA: TGTGCCATCAGTGAGCCCGGGACTAGCGGGTGGAGCTCCTACAATGAGCAGTTCTTC

D gene: NA
CDR3 length: 13
J gene: TRBJ2-2
V gene: TRBV7-3
clone size: NA
CDR3 protein: CASSPQGTGELFF
CDR3 DNA: TGTGCCAGCAGCCCACAGGGCACCGGGGAGCTGTTTTTT

D gene: NA
CDR3 length: 15
J gene: TRBJ1-2
V gene: TRBV25-1
clone size: NA
CDR3 protein: CASSEHGRGGYGYTF
CDR3 DNA: TGTGCCAGCAGTGAACATGGCAGGGGAGGCTATGGCTACACCTTC

D gene: NA
CDR3 length: 14
J gene: TRBJ2-3
V gene: TRBV7-3
clone size: many
CDR3 protein: CASSLGLGTDTQYF
CDR3 DNA: TGTGCCAGCAGCCTTGGGCTGGGGACAGATACGCAGTATTTT